A selection of T cell receptor beta chains follows, all from one sample in a study of T-cell memory formation after mild COVID-19. In TCRdb, the 5' RACE reads were re-called with MiXCR into one record per CDR3 protein. The data show hundreds of thousands of distinct CDR3 sequences, approximately 14% seen once. The sample was PBMCs or a T cell subset sorted from them (not recorded which). The receptors come from a young man who had mild COVID-19 (a few samples of this study predate the infection). Cell type and time point are not known. Both conserved end residues are part of each CDR3. D genes are given only for firm matches. A clone size is listed for some rows: how often the clone was seen (once, few, many), or a class if it is expanded.

V gene: TRBV7-9; clone size: few; J gene: TRBJ1-1; D gene: TRBD1; CDR3 DNA: TGTGCCAGCGGGACAGACTTCACTGAAGCTTTCTTT; CDR3 protein: CASGTDFTEAFF
V gene: TRBV5-1; clone size: NA; J gene: TRBJ2-4; D gene: NA; CDR3 DNA: TGCGCCAGCAGCTTGGGTTTCCTCGAGGACATTCAGTACTTC; CDR3 protein: CASSLGFLEDIQYF
V gene: TRBV11-2; clone size: few; J gene: TRBJ2-3; D gene: NA; CDR3 DNA: TGTGCCAGCAGCTTAGTACAGGCAGATACGCAGTATTTT; CDR3 protein: CASSLVQADTQYF
V gene: TRBV7-8; clone size: NA; J gene: TRBJ1-1; D gene: NA; CDR3 DNA: TGTGCCAGCAGCTTGGGCCCCCAGGGAGTTAAAACTGAAGCTTTCTTT; CDR3 protein: CASSLGPQGVKTEAFF
V gene: TRBV24-1; clone size: few; J gene: TRBJ2-3; D gene: TRBD2; CDR3 DNA: TGTGCCACCAGTGATTTTTATGCGGGGGGAAGCACAGATACGCAGTATTTT; CDR3 protein: CATSDFYAGGSTDTQYF
V gene: TRBV15; clone size: NA; J gene: TRBJ2-2; D gene: NA; CDR3 DNA: TGTGCCACCAGCAGAGATAGTTCCGGGGAGCTGTTTTTT; CDR3 protein: CATSRDSSGELFF
V gene: TRBV20-1; clone size: few; J gene: TRBJ2-5; D gene: NA; CDR3 DNA: TGCAGTGCTAGTTCTGCATCCCGGGAGACCCAGTACTTC; CDR3 protein: CSASSASRETQYF
V gene: TRBV5-5; clone size: NA; J gene: TRBJ1-5; D gene: TRBD1; CDR3 DNA: TGTGCCAGCAGCTTGGAACTGGACAGGGCTAATCAGCCCCAGCATTTT; CDR3 protein: CASSLELDRANQPQHF
V gene: TRBV20-1; clone size: NA; J gene: TRBJ2-2; D gene: TRBD1; CDR3 DNA: TGCAGTGCTCTGACAGGGGGACGGACCGGGGAGCTGTTTTTT; CDR3 protein: CSALTGGRTGELFF
V gene: TRBV7-8; clone size: NA; J gene: TRBJ2-1; D gene: TRBD2; CDR3 DNA: TGTGCCAGCAGTTACGCGGGAGGTAGATGGTCACAGTTCTTC; CDR3 protein: CASSYAGGRWSQFF
V gene: TRBV5-1; clone size: NA; J gene: TRBJ1-2; D gene: NA; CDR3 DNA: TGCGCCAGCAGCTTGGGGGCCACAGGGAACTATGGCTACACCTTC; CDR3 protein: CASSLGATGNYGYTF
V gene: TRBV28; clone size: NA; J gene: TRBJ1-2; D gene: NA; CDR3 DNA: TGTGCCAGCAGTTCCCCGGGACACTCTAACTATGGCTACACCTTC; CDR3 protein: CASSSPGHSNYGYTF
V gene: TRBV5-1; clone size: many; J gene: TRBJ2-3; D gene: TRBD2; CDR3 DNA: TGCGCCAGCAGCTTCTTACTAGCGGACACAGATACGCAGTATTTT; CDR3 protein: CASSFLLADTDTQYF
V gene: TRBV2; clone size: few; J gene: TRBJ1-1; D gene: NA; CDR3 DNA: TGTGCCAGCCAGCGGGAGTCCTTGAATGAAGCTTTCTTT; CDR3 protein: CASQRESLNEAFF
V gene: TRBV7-6; clone size: many; J gene: TRBJ1-5; D gene: NA; CDR3 DNA: TGTGCCAGCAGCTTAATGGTCAATCAGCCCCAGCATTTT; CDR3 protein: CASSLMVNQPQHF
V gene: TRBV5-5; clone size: NA; J gene: TRBJ1-2; D gene: TRBD1; CDR3 DNA: TGTGCCAGCAGCTTGGAGGGGACAGGGGTGAGAGGCTACACCTTC; CDR3 protein: CASSLEGTGVRGYTF
V gene: TRBV12-3/TRBV12-4; clone size: few; J gene: TRBJ2-7; D gene: NA; CDR3 DNA: TGTGCCAGCAGCCCGCGTGTCGGGGGAAACACCTACGAGCAGTACTTC; CDR3 protein: CASSPRVGGNTYEQYF
V gene: TRBV5-1; clone size: few; J gene: TRBJ2-3; D gene: NA; CDR3 DNA: TGCGCCAGCAGCTTGGACGGACTCTCTCTAGATACGCAGTATTTT; CDR3 protein: CASSLDGLSLDTQYF
V gene: TRBV20-1; clone size: NA; J gene: TRBJ1-2; D gene: NA; CDR3 DNA: TGCAGTGCTAGGGGCGGGGCTAGCCCGCTATCTAACTATGGCTACACCTTC; CDR3 protein: CSARGGASPLSNYGYTF
V gene: TRBV14; clone size: many; J gene: TRBJ2-5; D gene: NA; CDR3 DNA: TGCGCCAGCAGCCAAGAAGAGACCCAGTACTTC; CDR3 protein: CASSQEETQYF
V gene: TRBV5-1; clone size: many; J gene: TRBJ2-5; D gene: NA; CDR3 DNA: TGCGCCAGCAGACAGGAAGAGACCCAGTACTTC; CDR3 protein: CASRQEETQYF
V gene: TRBV7-6; clone size: few; J gene: TRBJ1-1; D gene: TRBD1; CDR3 DNA: TGTGCCAGCAGCCCAGGGGGCCTCACTGAAGCTTTCTTT; CDR3 protein: CASSPGGLTEAFF
V gene: TRBV5-6; clone size: once; J gene: TRBJ2-5; D gene: TRBD2; CDR3 DNA: TGTGCCAGCAGCTTGGCCCTAGCGGGGCCGCGGGCCCAGTACTTC; CDR3 protein: CASSLALAGPRAQYF
V gene: TRBV5-1; clone size: many; J gene: TRBJ2-5; D gene: TRBD2; CDR3 DNA: TGCGCCAGCAGCACAGGACTAGCGGGGTATGAGACCCAGTACTTC; CDR3 protein: CASSTGLAGYETQYF
V gene: TRBV11-2; clone size: many; J gene: TRBJ1-1; D gene: NA; CDR3 DNA: TGTGCCAGCAGCTTAGTAAGCACTGAAGCTTTCTTT; CDR3 protein: CASSLVSTEAFF
V gene: TRBV12-3/TRBV12-4; clone size: many; J gene: TRBJ1-2; D gene: NA; CDR3 DNA: TGTGCCAGCAGCAGTCGGGGGGCGCATAACTATGGCTACACCTTC; CDR3 protein: CASSSRGAHNYGYTF
V gene: TRBV19; clone size: few; J gene: TRBJ2-1; D gene: NA; CDR3 DNA: TGTGCCAGTAGTATCCATGGGGCGAGCAATGAGCAGTTCTTC; CDR3 protein: CASSIHGASNEQFF
V gene: TRBV20-1; clone size: few; J gene: TRBJ2-3; D gene: TRBD2; CDR3 DNA: TGCAGTGCTAGTGGACTAGCGGGGGGGGCCGCCACAGATACGCAGTATTTT; CDR3 protein: CSASGLAGGAATDTQYF
V gene: TRBV7-9; clone size: NA; J gene: TRBJ2-1; D gene: NA; CDR3 DNA: TGTGCCAGCAGCCTGAGGGGGGGGACAGGCTACAATGAGCAGTTCTTC; CDR3 protein: CASSLRGGTGYNEQFF
V gene: TRBV20-1; clone size: many; J gene: TRBJ2-5; D gene: NA; CDR3 DNA: TGCAGTGCTCCGACGTTGCAAGAGACCCAGTACTTC; CDR3 protein: CSAPTLQETQYF
V gene: TRBV7-2; clone size: few; J gene: TRBJ1-1; D gene: NA; CDR3 DNA: TGTGCCAGCAGCTTATATAGGTTTAGGGACACTGAAGCTTTCTTT; CDR3 protein: CASSLYRFRDTEAFF
V gene: TRBV7-3; clone size: many; J gene: TRBJ2-3; D gene: NA; CDR3 DNA: TGTGCCAGCAGCCCGCTTACGGGAGTCTCGAGCACAGATACGCAGTATTTT; CDR3 protein: CASSPLTGVSSTDTQYF
V gene: TRBV6-2/TRBV6-3; clone size: few; J gene: TRBJ2-7; D gene: NA; CDR3 DNA: TGTGCCAGCAGGCCCGAGGGGGGTCCCTACGAGCAGTACTTC; CDR3 protein: CASRPEGGPYEQYF
V gene: TRBV10-3; clone size: NA; J gene: TRBJ1-1; D gene: NA; CDR3 DNA: TGTGCCATCAGTGAGTCAGAGGTGGCGAACACTGAAGCTTTCTTT; CDR3 protein: CAISESEVANTEAFF
V gene: TRBV5-1; clone size: NA; J gene: TRBJ2-1; D gene: TRBD1; CDR3 DNA: TGCGCCAGCAGCCAACAGGGGGCAGGCAATGAGCAGTTCTTC; CDR3 protein: CASSQQGAGNEQFF
V gene: TRBV7-2; clone size: many; J gene: TRBJ2-1; D gene: TRBD1; CDR3 DNA: TGTGCCAGCAGCTTAGAGGGACAGAGATACAATGAGCAGTTCTTC; CDR3 protein: CASSLEGQRYNEQFF